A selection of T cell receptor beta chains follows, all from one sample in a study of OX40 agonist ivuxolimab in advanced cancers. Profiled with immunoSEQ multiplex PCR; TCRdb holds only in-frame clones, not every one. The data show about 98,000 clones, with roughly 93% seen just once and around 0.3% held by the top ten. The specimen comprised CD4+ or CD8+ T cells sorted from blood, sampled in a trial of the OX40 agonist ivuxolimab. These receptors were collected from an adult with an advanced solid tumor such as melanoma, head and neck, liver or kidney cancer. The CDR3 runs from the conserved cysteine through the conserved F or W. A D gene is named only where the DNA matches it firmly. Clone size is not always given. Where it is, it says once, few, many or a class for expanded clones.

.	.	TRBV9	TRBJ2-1	CASSVAQGRLNEQFF	TGTGCCAGCAGCGTAGCGCAGGGTAGGCTCAATGAGCAGTTCTTC
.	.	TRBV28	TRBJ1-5	CASSPTRASTQPQHF	TGTGCCAGCAGTCCTACCCGGGCCTCTACTCAGCCCCAGCATTTT
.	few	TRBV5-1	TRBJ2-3	CASRYGLRGATDTQYF	TGCGCCAGCCGTTACGGGCTGCGAGGGGCCACAGATACGCAGTATTTT
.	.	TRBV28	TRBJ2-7	CASSLSGTSYEQYF	TGTGCCAGCAGTTTATCTGGGACCTCCTACGAGCAGTACTTC
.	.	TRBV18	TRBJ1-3	CASSDRFRSLSGNTIYF	TGTGCCAGCTCTGACAGGTTCCGGTCCCTCTCTGGAAACACCATATATTTT
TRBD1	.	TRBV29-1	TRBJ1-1	CSASTGRDTEAFF	TGCAGCGCCTCGACAGGGAGGGACACTGAAGCTTTCTTT
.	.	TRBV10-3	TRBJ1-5	CAINEGQGPQHF	TGTGCCATCAATGAGGGTCAAGGGCCCCAGCATTTT
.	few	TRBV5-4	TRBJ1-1	CASSQGPGVRNTEAFF	TGTGCCAGCAGCCAAGGCCCAGGGGTCCGGAACACTGAAGCTTTCTTT
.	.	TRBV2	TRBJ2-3	CASSGRDSTDTQYF	TGTGCCAGCAGTGGTAGGGACAGCACAGATACGCAGTATTTT
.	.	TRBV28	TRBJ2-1	CASSGGRAEQFF	TGTGCCAGCAGCGGGGGCAGGGCTGAGCAGTTCTTC
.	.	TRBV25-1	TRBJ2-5	CASSGMSTQYF	TGTGCCAGCAGTGGGATGTCGACCCAGTACTTC
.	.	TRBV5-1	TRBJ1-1	CASSWDGLNTEAFF	TGCGCCAGCAGCTGGGACGGACTGAACACTGAAGCTTTCTTT
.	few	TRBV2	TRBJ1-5	CASSDLGARQPQHF	TGTGCCAGCAGTGATCTGGGGGCTCGACAGCCCCAGCATTTT
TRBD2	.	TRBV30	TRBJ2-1	CAWSVGTSSYNEQFF	TGTGCCTGGAGTGTAGGGACTAGCAGCTACAATGAGCAGTTCTTC
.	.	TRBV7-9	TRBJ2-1	CASRPFLRGYPTYNEQFF	TGTGCCAGCAGACCCTTCCTAAGGGGGTACCCGACCTACAATGAGCAGTTCTTC
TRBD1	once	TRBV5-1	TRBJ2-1	CASSLPVLAGGDEQFF	TGCGCCAGCAGCTTGCCCGTTTTGGCAGGGGGCGATGAGCAGTTCTTC
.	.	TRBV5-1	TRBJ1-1	CASRQGPNWNTEAFF	TGCGCCAGCAGGCAGGGTCCAAACTGGAACACTGAAGCTTTCTTT
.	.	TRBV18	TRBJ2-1	CASSPPRPITDEQFF	TGTGCCAGCTCACCACCCCGACCCATAACCGATGAGCAGTTCTTC
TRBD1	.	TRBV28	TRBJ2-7	CASSSPAGTAGEQYF	TGTGCCAGCAGTTCACCGGCTGGGACAGCAGGCGAGCAGTACTTC
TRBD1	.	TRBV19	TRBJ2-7	CASSRQGASYEQYF	TGTGCCAGTAGCCGACAGGGGGCGTCCTACGAGCAGTACTTC
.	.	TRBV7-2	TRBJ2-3	CASSLKTGIDTQYF	TGTGCCAGCAGCTTAAAAACGGGAATAGATACGCAGTATTTT
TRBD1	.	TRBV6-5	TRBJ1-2	CASSRQEGAGGYTF	TGTGCCAGCAGCCGACAGGAGGGGGCTGGTGGCTACACCTTC
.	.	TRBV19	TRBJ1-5	CASTNPLYSNQPQHF	TGTGCCAGTACCAACCCATTATATAGCAATCAGCCCCAGCATTTT
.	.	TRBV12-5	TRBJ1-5	CASGLAARQHNQPQHF	TGTGCTAGTGGTTTGGCCGCGAGACAGCACAATCAGCCCCAGCATTTT
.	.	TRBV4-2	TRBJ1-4	CASSQDRVSGEKLFF	TGTGCCAGCAGCCAAGACCGGGTATCGGGAGAAAAACTGTTTTTT
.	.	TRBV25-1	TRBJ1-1	CASRDTGEAFF	TGTGCCAGCAGAGATACAGGGGAAGCTTTCTTT
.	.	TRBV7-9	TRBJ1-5	CASSRGGTNQPQHF	TGTGCCAGCAGCCGCGGGGGTACAAATCAGCCCCAGCATTTT
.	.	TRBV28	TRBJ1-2	CASSFGQYGYTF	TGTGCCAGCAGTTTCGGGCAGTATGGCTACACCTTC
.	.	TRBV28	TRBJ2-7	CASSLSGLGGEQYF	TGTGCCAGCAGTTTGTCGGGCTTGGGGGGCGAGCAGTACTTC
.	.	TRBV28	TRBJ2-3	CASSSWGGPSTDTQYF	TGTGCCAGCAGTTCGTGGGGCGGCCCTAGCACAGATACGCAGTATTTT
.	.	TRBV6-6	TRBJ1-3	CASTLERARSGNTIYF	TGTGCCAGCACCCTGGAAAGGGCCAGGTCTGGAAACACCATATATTTT
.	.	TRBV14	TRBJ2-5	CASSQEWGKWETQYF	TGTGCCAGCAGCCAAGAATGGGGGAAATGGGAGACCCAGTACTTC
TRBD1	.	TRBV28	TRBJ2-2	CASSGNRGAAGELFF	TGTGCCAGCAGTGGGAACAGGGGAGCGGCCGGGGAGCTGTTTTTT
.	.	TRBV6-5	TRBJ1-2	CASSARQEMGYGYTF	TGTGCCAGCAGCGCCCGACAGGAGATGGGCTATGGCTACACCTTC
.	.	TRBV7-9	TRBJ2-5	CASSLVRSIQETQYF	TGTGCCAGCAGCTTAGTAAGGTCGATCCAGGAGACCCAGTACTTC
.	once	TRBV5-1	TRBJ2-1	CASSRGTAYNEQFF	TGCGCCAGCAGCCGAGGGACTGCCTACAATGAGCAGTTCTTC